Below, 15 T cell receptor beta chains from the same sample are listed, as sequenced in a study of blood T cell repertoires in COVID-19. The protocol was immunoSEQ multiplex PCR, while the TCRdb copy is restricted to in-frame clones and leaves out a portion. The profile shows about 340,000 clones, about 90% of them singletons. The sequencing input was peripheral blood. Receptors originate from an older woman with COVID-19, enrolled during active disease.

J is TRBJ1-1 and V is TRBV7-2; D may be TRBD1 (6 bases). V was clipped by 4 bases and J by 0 bases, with 12 bases between them. The CDR3 is 15 amino acids. Germline V gene lookup returns CDR1 SGHTA and CDR2 FQGNSA. CDR3 residues: CASSYSGVVNTEAFF. CDR3 DNA: TGTGCCAGCAGCTATTCAGGGGTGGTGAACACTGAAGCTTTCTTT.

As regards this clone: The sample has other DNA sequences that encode this CDR3 too. The chain employs TRBV7-9 and TRBJ1-2; 7 bases map to TRBD1. The CDR3 has 14 residues. V lost 1 base to trimming and J lost 4 bases; unmatched junction nucleotides: 3. The germline V gene has CDR1 SEHNR and CDR2 FQNEAQ (reference sequence). This CDR3 is CASSLGQGGYGYTF. Written as DNA, the CDR3 is TGTGCCAGCAGCTTAGGACAGGGTGGCTATGGCTACACCTTC.

The V gene is TRBV4-2, the J gene TRBJ2-7; TRBD1 agrees at 8 bases. CDR3 size: 15 residues. The germline CDR1 and CDR2 sequences are LGHNA and YNFKEQ. Unmatched junction bases numbered 1, after V lost 0 bases and J lost 0 bases. The CDR3 sequence is CASSQETGGSYEQYF. CDR3 nucleotide sequence: TGTGCCAGCAGCCAAGAAACAGGGGGCTCCTACGAGCAGTACTTC.

The chain joins TRBV24-1 to TRBJ2-3, with 9 bases matching TRBD1. V trimming: 0 bases; J trimming: 6 bases; junction bases outside the gene matches: 3. Germline lookup yields CDR1 KGHDR and CDR2 SFDVKD. This CDR3 region has 15 residues. The CDR3 DNA reads as TGTGCCACCAGTGATTTGACAGGGGGCATGGATACGCAGTATTTT. Residues: CATSDLTGGMDTQYF.

This clone was found a few times. The chain employs TRBV5-4 and TRBJ2-5; 9 bases are shared with TRBD2. The CDR3 has 15 amino acids. Trimming took 3 bases from V and 5 from J; bases not matched to a gene: 8. Germline V gene sequence: CDR1 SGHNT, CDR2 YYREEE (reference sequence). The CDR3, as DNA: TGTGCCAGCAGCTCGGTGGCGGGGGGGCCGGAGACCCAGTACTTC. It translates to CASSSVAGGPETQYF.

The chain's CDR3 is CASSFVRGETQYF. In DNA form, the CDR3 reads TGTGCCAGCAGTTTTGTACGGGGAGAGACCCAGTACTTC. The chain joins TRBV12-3 or TRBV12-4 to TRBJ2-5; D is perhaps TRBD2 (5 bases). Deletions cut 3 bases from V and 4 bases from J, with 9 bases between. This CDR3 has 13 amino acids.

The rearrangement links TRBV5-1 to TRBJ2-7; 8 bases agree with TRBD1. The CDR3 is 14 amino acids. In germline, CDR1 is SGHRS, CDR2 YFSETQ. Trimming at V came to 3 bases and at J to 2 bases, leaving 4 bases not matched to a gene. The chain's CDR3 is CASSSWTGTYEQYF. CDR3 DNA sequence: TGCGCCAGCAGCTCTTGGACAGGGACCTACGAGCAGTACTTC. The full variable domain, in which reference TRBV5-1 and TRBJ2-7 provide the parts outside the CDR3, is KAGVTQTPRYLIKTRGQQVTLSCSPISGHRSVSWYQQTPGQGLQFLFEYFSETQRNKGNFPGRFSGRQFSNSRSEMNVSTLELGDSALYLCASSSWTGTYEQYFGPGTRLTVT.

V gene TRBV3-1 (or the pseudogene TRBV3-2) combines with J gene TRBJ1-1; D perhaps matches TRBD1 (6 bases). The CDR3 loop spans 13 amino acids. V was clipped by 2 bases and J by 6 bases, with 10 bases between them. Germline CDR1 reads LGHDT; CDR2 reads YNNKEL (reference sequence). This chain's CDR3 is CASSQRGASEAFF. CDR3 sequence (DNA): TGTGCCAGCAGCCAACGGGGGGCTTCTGAAGCTTTCTTT.

The V and J genes are TRBV9 and TRBJ2-5; TRBD2 agrees at 7 bases. The CDR3 spans 16 residues. V gave up 0 bases and J gave up 2 bases; unmatched junction bases: 7. Germline CDR1 reads SGDLS; CDR2 reads YYNGEE. The CDR3 coding sequence is TGTGCCAGCAGCGTAGGATTAGGGACTATTCAAGAGACCCAGTACTTC. It is translated as CASSVGLGTIQETQYF.

This chain uses TRBV27 with TRBJ1-1; D is possibly TRBD1 (5 bases). Germline-derived CDR1 and CDR2 are MNHEY and SMNVEV (reference sequence). The CDR3 runs 14 residues. Trimming removed 3 bases from V and 4 bases from J, with 12 bases in between. CDR3 sequence (DNA): TGTGCCAGCAGTTTTACGTACGGGGGCACTGAAGCTTTCTTT. Its translation is CASSFTYGGTEAFF.

The chain links TRBV19 to TRBJ2-2; possibly TRBD1 for D (6 bases). Germline V lookup: CDR1 LNHDA, CDR2 SQIVND (reference sequence). The CDR3 runs 13 residues. The V end lost 5 bases, the J end lost 7 bases, and 11 bases lay between the germline ends. In nucleotides, the CDR3 is TGTGCCAGTAGTCCACAGGGTCTCGGGGAGCTGTTTTTT. Translated: CASSPQGLGELFF.

V is TRBV21-1 and J is TRBJ2-1; the table gives TRBD2 as D, unverified against the DNA. TRBV21-1 is noted as a pseudogene. The CDR3 runs to 15 residues. The CDR3 here is CATPREWGYYNEQFF. The CDR3 DNA reads as TGTGCCACCCCTAGGGAGTGGGGTTACTACAATGAGCAGTTCTTC.

J is TRBJ2-5 and V is TRBV9, with 9 bases aligning to TRBD2. The V gene's germline CDR1 is SGDLS and CDR2 YYNGEE. The CDR3 covers 16 residues. V was clipped by 3 bases and J by 2 bases; unmatched bases: 8. In nucleotides, the CDR3 is TGTGCCAGCAGCGAGACTGGGCTAGCGGGACAAGAGACCCAGTACTTC. Translated: CASSETGLAGQETQYF.

Only one count was recorded for this clone. The chain carries TRBV5-8 and TRBJ2-5, with TRBD1 identical over 8 bases. V trimming: 3 bases; J trimming: 3 bases; junction bases outside the gene matches: 4. Germline CDR1 is SGHTS and CDR2 is YDEGEE. The CDR3 runs 14 residues. CDR3 coding DNA: TGTGCCAGCAGCTATGGGACAGGCGAAGAGACCCAGTACTTC. This translates into CASSYGTGEETQYF.

The chain has TRBV29-1 and TRBJ2-3; 11 nucleotides align to TRBD2. The trim removed 4 bases at V and 4 bases at J, leaving 4 bases unmatched. CDR3 length: 14 amino acids. Looked up from germline, CDR1 is SQVTM and CDR2 is ANQGSEA. The CDR3 bases are TGCAGCGTTGCGGCTAGCGGGGGGCCAGATACGCAGTATTTT. It codes for CSVAASGGPDTQYF.